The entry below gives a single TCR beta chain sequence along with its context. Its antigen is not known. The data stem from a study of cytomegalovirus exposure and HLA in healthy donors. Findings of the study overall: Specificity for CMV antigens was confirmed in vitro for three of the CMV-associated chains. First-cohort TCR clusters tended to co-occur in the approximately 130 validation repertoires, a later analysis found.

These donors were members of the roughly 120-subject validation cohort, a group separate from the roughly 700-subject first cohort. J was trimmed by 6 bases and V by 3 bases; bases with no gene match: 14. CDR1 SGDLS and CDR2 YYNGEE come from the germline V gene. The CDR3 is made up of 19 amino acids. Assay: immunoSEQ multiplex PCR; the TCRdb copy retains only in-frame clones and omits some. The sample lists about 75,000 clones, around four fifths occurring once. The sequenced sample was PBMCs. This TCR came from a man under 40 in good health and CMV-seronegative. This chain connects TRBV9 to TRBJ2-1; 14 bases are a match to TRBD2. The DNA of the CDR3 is TGTGCCAGCAGCGGTGGGAAAGGACTAGCGGGAGGTTATAGCAATGAGCAGTTCTTC. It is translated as CASSGGKGLAGGYSNEQFF.